These 27 T cell receptor beta chains were sequenced from one sample in a study of patients and donors after allogeneic stem cell transplantation. TCRdb reprocessed the RT-PCR reads via MiXCR and lists one record per CDR3 protein. The repertoire holds under 200,000 distinct CDR3 sequences, 30% seen once, with about 3.3% in the top ten. The sample consisted of blood, either unsorted or a sorted T cell fraction (not recorded which). The receptor source for this set is a human donor who was either an allogeneic HSCT recipient or a stem cell or donor lymphocyte infusion donor (not recorded which). It is not recorded whose cells these are; they may come from a transplant donor.

The chain is built from TRBV25-1 and TRBJ2-3; 7 bases align to TRBD2. CDR3 length: 17 amino acids. Germline V gene sequence: CDR1 MGHDK, CDR2 SYGVNS. Trimming took 1 base from V and 2 from J; bases not matched to a gene: 9. The CDR3: CASSEFFPAGVTDTQYF. Written as DNA, the CDR3 is TGTGCCAGCAGTGAATTCTTCCCGGCGGGAGTCACAGATACGCAGTATTTT.

The count of this clonotype is one. Germline is not matched at one junction end, which may reflect a read error. CDR3 bases: TGTGCCAGCTCGCCACAGAACCAAGAGACCCAGTACTTC. The encoded protein is CASSPQNQETQYF. The chain is built from TRBV18 and TRBJ2-5, with D hard to call. The CDR3 is made up of 13 amino acids. The germline CDR1 and CDR2 sequences are KGHSH and LQKENI. The variable domain in full, completed from reference TRBV18 and TRBJ2-5, reads NAGVMQNPRHLVRRRGQEARLRCSPMKGHSHVYWYRQLPEEGLKFMVYLQKENIIDESGMPKERFSAEFPKEGPSILRIQQVVRGDSAAYFCASSPQNQETQYFGPGTRLLVL.

The V and J genes are TRBV5-5 and TRBJ2-7, with 7 bases identical to TRBD1. The V and J ends lost 10 bases and 3 bases, in that order; junction bases with no gene match: 4. The V gene's germline CDR1 is SGHKS and CDR2 YYEKEE (reference sequence). The CDR3 covers 11 residues. The CDR3 spells CAQGVYYEQYF. The CDR3 DNA reads TGTGCCCAGGGGGTATACTACGAGCAGTACTTC.

V usage is TRBV5-1 and J usage is TRBJ2-7; 7 bases match TRBD2. Germline V gene sequence: CDR1 SGHRS, CDR2 YFSETQ. This CDR3 is 15 amino acids long. Trimming removed 0 bases from V and 6 bases from J; junction bases left unmatched: 9. CDR3 loop: CASSLGGQGGSEQYF. CDR3 nucleotides: TGCGCCAGCAGCTTGGGAGGTCAGGGAGGGAGCGAGCAGTACTTC. Looking up the rest from reference TRBV5-1 and TRBJ2-7 gives the full variable domain: KAGVTQTPRYLIKTRGQQVTLSCSPISGHRSVSWYQQTPGQGLQFLFEYFSETQRNKGNFPGRFSGRQFSNSRSEMNVSTLELGDSALYLCASSLGGQGGSEQYFGPGTRLTVT.

The gene calls are TRBV21-1 and TRBJ2-1; the D call in the table, TRBD1, was not verified against the DNA. TRBV21-1 counts as a pseudogene. This CDR3 has 14 amino acids. The CDR3 nucleotides read TGTGCCAGCAGCAAAGCGGGCCAGGGGAATGAGCAGTTCTTC. Amino acid sequence: CASSKAGQGNEQFF.

The chain links TRBV18 to TRBJ1-5, with 9 bases identical to TRBD1. The germline CDR1 and CDR2 sequences are KGHSH and LQKENI. The V and J ends lost 3 bases and 4 bases, in that order; junction bases with no gene match: 4. The CDR3 spans 15 residues. The CDR3 is CASSPGTGWNQPQHF. The CDR3 DNA is TGTGCCAGCTCACCCGGGACAGGGTGGAATCAGCCCCAGCATTTT.

This clonotype was seen only a few times. The chain couples TRBV2 to TRBJ2-7; 7 bases are shared with TRBD2. The ends lost 5 bases at V and 3 bases at J; junction bases unmatched: 7. CDR1 SNHLY and CDR2 FYNNEI come from the germline V gene. CDR3 length: 14 amino acids. The CDR3 nucleotides are TGTGCCAGCAGTTACCTGACTAGCTTCTACGAGCAGTACTTC. Encoded protein: CASSYLTSFYEQYF.

The J gene is TRBJ2-1, the V gene TRBV10-2, with no clear D. Trimming left V 4 bases short and J 6 bases short, with 19 bases between. Germline CDR1 reads WSHSY; CDR2 reads SAAADI. The CDR3 has 16 amino acids. The CDR3 nucleotides are TGCGCCAGCAGTGGATCCGCGATCCCCTCATCCAATGAGCAGTTCTTC. The encoded protein is CASSGSAIPSSNEQFF.

The chain employs TRBV10-3 and TRBJ2-7; 7 nucleotides line up with TRBD1. CDR3 length: 14 residues. The V gene's germline CDR1 is ENHRY and CDR2 SYGVKD. With 4 bases clipped from V and 1 base from J, the junction kept 4 bases outside the gene matches. DNA of the CDR3: TGTGCCATCAGTGGCCAGGGGGAATCCTACGAGCAGTACTTC. Its protein is CAISGQGESYEQYF.

This rearrangement joins TRBV28 to TRBJ2-3; 8 bases are shared with TRBD1. V shed 2 bases and J 2 bases; nucleotides not matched to a gene: 3. This CDR3 comprises 15 residues. Per the germline V gene, CDR1 is MDHEN and CDR2 is SYDVKM. CDR3 nucleotides: TGTGCCAGCAGTTTAGGACAGGGCCTCACAGATACGCAGTATTTT. Protein sequence: CASSLGQGLTDTQYF.

The chain joins TRBV5-1 to TRBJ2-3; 9 positions agree with TRBD2. Germline assignment: CDR1 SGHRS and CDR2 YFSETQ. The CDR3 sequence is 13 residues long. V shed 6 bases, J shed 6 bases, and the junction held 5 bases outside the gene matches. CDR3 loop: CASKLAGEDTQYF. The CDR3 DNA reads TGCGCCAGCAAACTAGCGGGTGAGGATACGCAGTATTTT.

The CDR3 nucleotides read TGTGCCATCAGGGCCTCTACTAGGAGGAACACTGAAGCTTTCTTT. This translates into CAIRASTRRNTEAFF. This chain links TRBV10-3 with TRBJ1-1; no definite D call. The germline V gene encodes CDR1 ENHRY and CDR2 SYGVKD. This CDR3 has 15 amino acids. V dropped 6 bases and J dropped 1 base, with 15 bases sitting between them.

V usage is TRBV20-1 and J usage is TRBJ1-1, with D possibly TRBD1 on 5 matching bases. The CDR3 totals 14 residues. With 1 base removed from V and 5 bases from J, the gap between germline ends came to 14 bases. CDR1 is DFQATT and CDR2 is SNEGSKA in the germline V gene (reference sequence). CDR3 coding DNA: TGCAGTGCTAGAGCAGGGTGGAGTAATACTGAAGCTTTCTTT. Protein product: CSARAGWSNTEAFF.

The rearrangement uses TRBV29-1 and TRBJ2-1; TRBD1 aligns across 8 bases. Trimming took 6 bases from V and 5 from J; bases not matched to a gene: 6. This CDR3 region has 13 residues. CDR1 SQVTM and CDR2 ANQGSEA come from the germline V gene. The CDR3 loop is CSVGTGGDNEQFF. The CDR3 nucleotides are TGCAGCGTAGGGACAGGAGGCGACAATGAGCAGTTCTTC.

The chain recombines TRBV6-2 or TRBV6-3 with TRBJ2-1; possibly TRBD2 for D (5 bases). The CDR3 contains 18 residues. Germline loops: CDR1 MNHEY, CDR2 SVGEGT. V lost 7 bases to trimming and J lost 0 bases, with 22 bases between them. The CDR3 nucleotides read TGTGCCAGCAAACTAACTACCACTAGGAAAAGCTCCTACAATGAGCAGTTCTTC. Its protein product is CASKLTTTRKSSYNEQFF.

The V call is TRBV5-5, the J call TRBJ1-5; a possible D gene is TRBD1 (5 bases). CDR1 is SGHKS, CDR2 YYEKEE, per germline (reference sequence). CDR3 length equals 15 residues. Trimming removed 4 bases from V and 1 base from J, with 12 bases in between. CDR3 loop: CASSLRGSSNQPQHF. The CDR3, as DNA: TGTGCCAGCAGCCTGAGGGGATCGAGCAATCAGCCCCAGCATTTT. The whole variable domain, remainder taken from reference TRBV5-5 and TRBJ1-5, is DAGVTQSPTHLIKTRGQQVTLRCSPISGHKSVSWYQQVLGQGPQFIFQYYEKEERGRGNFPDRFSARQFPNYSSELNVNALLLGDSALYLCASSLRGSSNQPQHFGDGTRLSIL.

This chain uses TRBV2 with TRBJ2-7; maybe TRBD1 (5 bases). The V end lost 3 bases, the J end lost 4 bases, and 7 bases lay between the germline ends. Per germline, CDR1 SNHLY and CDR2 FYNNEI. The CDR3 sequence is 12 residues long. The DNA of the CDR3 is TGTGCCAGCAGTGACCAGGGTTACGAGCAGTACTTC. Protein: CASSDQGYEQYF.

The chain joins TRBV29-1 to TRBJ2-4; 8 nucleotides line up with TRBD1. CDR3 length: 13 amino acids. The V gene end was trimmed by 8 bases and the J gene end by 6 bases; junction bases not matched to a gene: 9. Germline values: CDR1 SQVTM, CDR2 ANQGSEA. CDR3 amino acids: CSPSGGGGNIQYF. The CDR3 nucleotides read TGCAGCCCCTCAGGGGGCGGTGGAAACATTCAGTACTTC.

The gene calls are TRBV2 and TRBJ2-5; TRBD2 matches 10 bases. Germline V gene sequence: CDR1 SNHLY, CDR2 FYNNEI. The CDR3 is 16 amino acids. Trimming took 4 bases from V and 5 from J; bases not matched to a gene: 10. CDR3 in amino acids: CASSVAAGGPVETQYF. DNA of the CDR3: TGTGCCAGCAGTGTGGCAGCGGGAGGGCCGGTGGAGACCCAGTACTTC. Filled out from reference TRBV2 and TRBJ2-5, the complete variable domain reads EPEVTQTPSHQVTQMGQEVILRCVPISNHLYFYWYRQILGQKVEFLVSFYNNEISEKSEIFDDQFSVERPDGSNFTLKIRSTKLEDSAMYFCASSVAAGGPVETQYFGPGTRLLVL.

V usage is TRBV7-2 and J usage is TRBJ1-6; 9 bases fit TRBD1. V lost 5 bases, J lost 12 bases, and 5 bases stayed unmatched. There are 13 residues in the CDR3. Germline V CDR1 and CDR2: SGHTA, FQGNSA. For the CDR3, the DNA is TGTGCCAGCAGCCCGGGACAGGGAGTACCCCTCCACTTT. Amino acids: CASSPGQGVPLHF.

This clonotype was seen just once. This sequence joins TRBV29-1 and TRBJ2-4; no clear D gene. The CDR3 length is 14 residues. V was clipped by 4 bases and J by 0 bases, with 10 bases between them. CDR1 is SQVTM, CDR2 ANQGSEA, per germline. CDR3 in amino acids: CSVAPRLAKNIQYF. The CDR3 nucleotides are TGCAGCGTTGCTCCCAGGCTAGCCAAAAACATTCAGTACTTC.

This clonotype was picked up a small number of times. The gene calls are TRBV4-2 and TRBJ2-1, with 11 bases lining up with TRBD1. The CDR3 spans 15 residues. Germline loops: CDR1 LGHNA, CDR2 YNFKEQ. Germline trimming cut 5 bases from V and 6 bases from J; bases unmatched to any gene: 6. The CDR3 DNA reads TGTGCCAGCAGCTCTGGACAGGGGGCGTTCAATGAGCAGTTCTTC. Encoded protein: CASSSGQGAFNEQFF.

This clonotype has just a few counts. The rearrangement joins TRBV5-1 to TRBJ1-1; no clear D. Germline V gives CDR1 SGHRS, CDR2 YFSETQ. V dropped 1 base and J dropped 1 base, with 8 bases sitting between them. The CDR3 runs 14 residues. CDR3 sequence (DNA): TGCGCCAGCAGCTTGTCCCGACAGAACACTGAAGCTTTCTTT. As protein: CASSLSRQNTEAFF.

The gene calls are TRBV7-9 and TRBJ2-1, with 8 bases that match TRBD2. Germline lookup yields CDR1 SEHNR and CDR2 FQNEAQ (reference sequence). The CDR3 sequence is 17 residues long. Germline trimming cut 7 bases from V and 8 bases from J; bases unmatched to any gene: 19. The CDR3 DNA reads as TGTGCCAGCACCCGAAGCGGGAGCATCCCCAAGAGGGATGAGCAGTTCTTC. Translated: CASTRSGSIPKRDEQFF.

The J gene is TRBJ2-3, the V gene TRBV5-1, with D possibly TRBD1 on 6 matching bases. Trimming pared 6 bases from V and 2 bases from J, leaving 16 bases between. The CDR3 covers 15 residues. The germline V gene encodes CDR1 SGHRS and CDR2 YFSETQ. Written as DNA, the CDR3 is TGCGCCAGCACGCGTCAGGGGCAGCACACAGATACGCAGTATTTT. It is translated as CASTRQGQHTDTQYF.

This clonotype was counted at least ten times. This CDR3 is CASSYGRALYEQYF. CDR3 nucleotide sequence: TGTGCCAGCAGTTACGGCAGGGCTCTCTACGAGCAGTACTTC. V is TRBV6-5 and J is TRBJ2-7; a possible D gene is TRBD1 (5 bases). The ends were cut back, 2 bases at V and 3 bases at J, with 11 bases in the middle. Germline V lookup: CDR1 MNHEY, CDR2 SVGAGI. CDR3 size: 14 residues.

This clonotype has just a few counts. This chain joins TRBV27 and TRBJ2-6; unclear D gene. The CDR3 length is 13 residues. Germline assignment: CDR1 MNHEY and CDR2 SMNVEV (reference sequence). V was pared by 6 bases and J by 2 bases, with 5 bases between. CDR3 in DNA: TGTGCCAGCAGCTCGGCTGGGGCCAACGTCCTGACTTTC. Its protein product is CASSSAGANVLTF.